This T cell receptor beta chain was recovered during a study of shared clonotypes between healthy human individuals (dated by TCRdb to 2019 to 2021). About the study as a whole: The cohort comprised two women and a few men aged 18 to 49 years. To estimate repertoire size and how much clonotypes are shared between individuals, the study performed deep sequencing of blood TCR repertoires from a handful of healthy adults. Per donor, three plates each were used for CD4 naive and CD4 memory, two for CD8 naive, and one for CD8 memory. Different laboratories and diverse techniques were used to prepare libraries and sequence TCR repertoires, to increase sequencing depth and limit assay-specific biases. Per donor, leukapheresis produced somewhere between about 0.9 and 9 billion PBMCs. The paper as a whole reports these results and caveats: Only blood was sampled, and tissue TCR repertoires likely differ from those in blood. Pairwise subsampling indicated that sequencing depth was expected to affect the degree of clonotype sharing among donors. Clonotypes shared by all four sorted-subset donors showed higher generation probabilities than non-shared clonotypes. Larger estimated clonotype richness was generally found for naive subsets than for memory subsets. The small number of donors limited the genetic and exposure-history diversity represented. Even with the large sequencing depth, rarefaction of the sorted-subset datasets indicated that sequencing was incomplete. Sharing across several donors was observed for about 5% of naive CD4, less than 4% of naive CD8, over 2% of memory CD4, and 0.4% of memory CD8 clonotypes.

The donors were healthy, HIV-negative adults with no recently reported acute infections or vaccinations. Every donor was a Caucasian adult residing in Nashville, Tennessee, USA. CD4+ T cells were enriched by magnetic negative selection; naive cells were then positively selected on CD45RA, and the negative fraction formed the memory subset. Blood was obtained by leukapheresis, after which PBMCs were separated by Ficoll-Histopaque density gradient centrifugation and cryopreserved in liquid nitrogen vapor phase. Purity and quantity of every magnetically sorted T cell population were checked by analytical flow cytometry. Each sorted fraction had its genomic DNA isolated and then quantified by UV absorbance on a Nanodrop 2000c. TCR CDR3 regions were amplified from genomic DNA by multiplex PCR using the deep immunoSEQ assay. For each cell subset, the extracted genomic DNA was distributed evenly across all wells of several immunoSEQ 96-well plates, and each plate served as one replicate. For sorted subsets, around 200 ng genomic DNA, equal to about 30,000 T cell genomes, was loaded into each replicate PCR. Purified libraries were measured with a Qubit 3.0 fluorometer, size-checked on a Bioanalyzer 2100, and measured again with the KAPA Library Quantification kit. Each immunoSEQ 96-well plate was sequenced on its own single-read 150-cycle Illumina NextSeq 550 flow cell. On the authors' methods: Because only junctional sequences without quality scores were contained in the immunoSEQ output, filtering matching that applied to full-length reads could not be performed. To assign V/J genes and CDR3, sequences were annotated using PyIR, a Python wrapper for IgBLAST v1.9, with IMGT germline references. Reads were filtered out if the reads had weak V/J assignments (E-value above 1e-6), no CDR3, stop codons, out-of-frame junctions, or ambiguous translated residues. V3J clonotypes were defined as sequences sharing an identical inferred V gene, J gene, and CDR3 amino acid sequence. To compute the percentage overlap between repertoires, the number of shared unique clonotypes was divided by the size of the smaller repertoire. Three approaches were used to assess repertoire richness: RTK rarefaction, the Chao1 estimator, and Recon v2.1 estimates of unobserved clonotypes. Generation probabilities were computed with OLGA for all TCRbeta clonotypes obtained by the gDNA method from a few donors. Drawn from immuneACCESS, this table holds only the in-frame rearrangements with V and J called that TCRdb kept. Clones are partly lost; checked studies trace under half to an unresolved V gene and leave the rest unexplained. V and J calls and clone size are as listed in that table; D and trimming were resolved from the DNA. This sample is represented by 2 million to 2.5 million clones; around 95% of them were singletons. More than 0.1% of the sample lies in the top ten.

This clone was recorded only once. Its cognate antigen has yet to be identified. Base qualities are not at hand, and no much larger clone is one base apart. CDR1 and CDR2 were assigned from the germline V gene (reference sequence) as LNHDA and SQIVND. Counted from cysteine to phenylalanine, this CDR3 has 11 amino acids. Here the CDR3 DNA is all that survives: 33 bases in frame from base 1. Trimming takes 6 bases from V and 7 bases from J, and the germline ends sit 10 bases apart. This sequence was found in a man in his late teens or twenties in good health. The chain couples TRBV19 to TRBJ2-7, with the D gene not confidently named. Sequenced: naive CD4+ T cells sorted from blood. Explained via the paper, the cell subset or site label denotes: CD45RA+ positively selected. Here the CDR3 is given as CASRSAGEQYF. The base sequence is TGTGCCAGTAGAAGCGCCGGAGAGCAGTACTTC.